Following are 19 T cell receptor beta chains from one sample sequenced in a study of blood T cells in healthy people across ages. Alongside a J-beta primer mix, a sample-barcoded 5' primer served in a second PCR lasting roughly 6 to 11 cycles. TCRdb recomputed calls from the 5' RACE reads with MiXCR, one row per CDR3 protein. Of about 1.4 million distinct CDR3 sequences detected, almost 60% appear once; the ten largest clones hold over 6.5%. The sequencing sample was made of blood. The source is a young man in good health.

The chain carries TRBV29-1 and TRBJ2-5; D may be TRBD2 (5 bases). Germline values: CDR1 SQVTM, CDR2 ANQGSEA. This CDR3 has 11 residues. V dropped 6 bases and J dropped 3 bases, with 8 bases sitting between them. The CDR3 DNA sequence: TGCAGCGTGGACTGGAAAGAGACCCAGTACTTC. Its protein product is CSVDWKETQYF.

Details on this clonotype: An end of the junction differs from the germline gene, which may be a read error. The V call is TRBV4-3, the J call TRBJ2-3; 10 bases line up with TRBD2. This CDR3 contains 17 residues. The germline CDR1 and CDR2 sequences are LGHNA and YSLEER. This chain's CDR3 is CASSRGISGGSTDTQYF. CDR3 in DNA: TGCGCCAGCAGCCGGGGGATTAGCGGGGGGTCCACAGATACGCAATATTTT.

The V call is TRBV25-1, the J call TRBJ1-6; D unclear. This CDR3 has 14 residues. Trimming pared 2 bases from V and 9 bases from J, leaving 11 bases between. Germline V gives CDR1 MGHDK, CDR2 SYGVNS. CDR3 in DNA: TGTGCCAGCAGTGAAATTTTTTCGGCTTCACCCCTCCACTTT. It is translated as CASSEIFSASPLHF. Full variable domain (remainder filled in from reference TRBV25-1 and TRBJ1-6): EADIYQTPRYLVIGTGKKITLECSQTMGHDKMYWYQQDPGMELHLIHYSYGVNSTEKGDLSSESTVSRIRTEHFPLTLESARPSHTSQYLCASSEIFSASPLHFGNGTRLTVT.

This clonotype has just a few counts. V and J are TRBV25-1 and TRBJ2-1; D could derive from TRBD1 or TRBD2 (5 bases each). Per the germline V gene, CDR1 is MGHDK and CDR2 is SYGVNS. The V and J ends lost 2 bases and 7 bases respectively, with 12 bases between them. There are 14 residues in the CDR3. This chain's CDR3 is CASSEGTDGNEQFF. DNA of the CDR3: TGTGCCAGCAGTGAAGGGACCGACGGGAATGAGCAGTTCTTC.

This clonotype showed up just a few times. The V gene is TRBV4-3, the J gene TRBJ2-1; no reliable D call. CDR1 is LGHNA, CDR2 YSLEER, per germline. V was trimmed by 1 base and J by 3 bases, leaving 7 bases between them. This CDR3 has 14 amino acids. CDR3 protein: CASSQGARYNEQFF. Written as DNA, the CDR3 is TGCGCCAGCAGCCAAGGGGCGCGCTACAATGAGCAGTTCTTC.

The V call is TRBV7-9, the J call TRBJ2-7; D call uncertain. The CDR3 is 15 residues long. Looked up from germline, CDR1 is SEHNR and CDR2 is FQNEAQ (reference sequence). Trimming removed 5 bases at V and 4 bases at J, with 18 bases between. CDR3 sequence: CASSHTRINNYEQYF. CDR3 sequence (DNA): TGTGCCAGCAGCCACACGAGGATTAATAATTACGAGCAGTACTTC.

In its sample, this clonotype was seen once. The chain recombines TRBV10-3 with TRBJ2-1, with D maybe TRBD1 (6 bases). The CDR3 consists of 15 residues. Trimming left V 0 bases short and J 4 bases short, with 10 bases between. Germline CDR1 and CDR2: ENHRY and SYGVKD. CDR3 DNA: TGTGCCATCAGTGAGTCCTGGACAGCGTACAATGAGCAGTTCTTC. It codes for CAISESWTAYNEQFF.

The rearrangement links TRBV19 to TRBJ1-5; the match to TRBD1 covers 7 bases. This CDR3 region has 15 residues. Germline V gene lookup returns CDR1 LNHDA and CDR2 SQIVND (reference sequence). V lost 7 bases to trimming and J lost 0 bases; unmatched junction nucleotides: 6. CDR3 protein: CASKDRPNSNQPQHF. The CDR3, as DNA: TGTGCCAGTAAGGACAGGCCTAATAGCAATCAGCCCCAGCATTTT. Variable domain in full (rest from reference TRBV19 and TRBJ1-5): DGGITQSPKYLFRKEGQNVTLSCEQNLNHDAMYWYRQDPGQGLRLIYYSQIVNDFQKGDIAEGYSVSREKKESFPLTVTSAQKNPTAFYLCASKDRPNSNQPQHFGDGTRLSIL.

The J gene is TRBJ1-6, the V gene TRBV28, with 8 bases lining up with TRBD1. CDR3 size: 13 residues. J gave up 9 bases and V 7 bases, and 5 bases lay outside the gene matches. Germline V gene data show CDR1 as MDHEN and CDR2 as SYDVKM. CDR3 loop: CASTDRGSSPLHF. The CDR3 region has the DNA TGTGCCAGCACCGACAGGGGATCTTCACCCCTCCACTTT.

A remark on this clonotype: At one of its ends the junction is not consistent with the germline gene, which may arise from a read error. The V and J genes are TRBV28 and TRBJ2-3; D possibly corresponds to TRBD2 (5 bases). The CDR3 sequence is 14 residues long. Germline loops: CDR1 MDHEN, CDR2 SYDVKM. For the CDR3, the DNA is TGTGCCAGCACCCGAGGAGGCAGCACATATACGCAGTATTTT. This encodes CASTRGGSTYTQYF.

V and J are TRBV7-9 and TRBJ2-1, with 7 bases fitting TRBD1. The CDR3 is 17 amino acids. The germline CDR1 and CDR2 sequences are SEHNR and FQNEAQ (reference sequence). V was clipped by 2 bases and J by 6 bases; unmatched bases: 13. The CDR3 sequence is CASSLRGTAFGTNEQFF. CDR3 in DNA: TGTGCCAGCAGCTTAAGAGGGACAGCGTTTGGAACCAATGAGCAGTTCTTC.

CDR3 bases: TGCAGTGCTAGAGATCTCGGTTCGGGCGGGGATACGCAGTATTTT. Translated: CSARDLGSGGDTQYF. This chain links TRBV20-1 with TRBJ2-3, with a possible D match to TRBD2 (5 bases). Trimming took 0 bases from V and 6 from J, leaving 16 bases between them. The CDR3 spans 15 residues. In germline, CDR1 is DFQATT, CDR2 SNEGSKA (reference sequence).

The rearrangement links TRBV10-3 to TRBJ2-3; TRBD2 matches at 15 bases. This CDR3 spans 16 amino acids. V trimming: 6 bases; J trimming: 5 bases; junction bases outside the gene matches: 6. Germline V CDR1 and CDR2: ENHRY, SYGVKD. CDR3 coding DNA: TGTGCCATCAGCGAACGGACTAGCGGGGGGGGAGATACGCAGTATTTT. This encodes CAISERTSGGGDTQYF.

This chain links TRBV7-2 with TRBJ2-2; tentative D call: TRBD1 (5 bases). Germline V gene sequence: CDR1 SGHTA, CDR2 FQGNSA. There are 19 residues in the CDR3. The germline V and J ends were trimmed by 1 base and 3 bases, with 21 bases remaining between them. The CDR3 DNA is TGTGCCAGCAGCTTAGATCGTGGCAGTTTAGGGGCGGACACCGGGGAGCTGTTTTTT. Protein product: CASSLDRGSLGADTGELFF.

The chain joins TRBV19 to TRBJ2-2, with D perhaps given as TRBD1 or TRBD2 (5 bases each). The V and J ends lost 4 bases and 6 bases respectively, with 12 bases between them. The CDR3 length is 14 residues. Per the germline V gene, CDR1 is LNHDA and CDR2 is SQIVND (reference sequence). CDR3 nucleotides: TGTGCCAGTAGTAGGGGACGGCAGGCCGGGGAGCTGTTTTTT. It specifies CASSRGRQAGELFF.

The chain couples TRBV12-5 to TRBJ2-1; no definite D call. Germline V gives CDR1 LGHNT, CDR2 FRNRAP. The V gene lost 1 base and the J gene lost 0 bases, with 16 bases spanning the gap. CDR3 length: 18 residues. DNA for the CDR3: TGTGCTAGTGGTTTGGGGGCCTCCAGCCCGCGCTCCTACAATGAGCAGTTCTTC. It is translated as CASGLGASSPRSYNEQFF.

This sequence joins TRBV2 and TRBJ1-5; D is unresolved. CDR1 is SNHLY, CDR2 FYNNEI, per germline. The CDR3 is 13 amino acids. V lost 2 bases and J lost 6, with 8 bases in between. The CDR3 sequence is CASSERSGQPQHF. Here the CDR3 DNA reads TGTGCCAGCAGTGAAAGAAGCGGTCAGCCCCAGCATTTT.

This chain links TRBV29-1 with TRBJ2-1; TRBD2 is a possible D gene (6 bases). Germline CDR1 and CDR2: SQVTM and ANQGSEA. This CDR3 region has 13 residues. The V end was cut by 6 bases, the J end by 6 bases, with 15 bases between. CDR3 sequence: CSVRQVGGNEQFF. In DNA, the CDR3 is TGCAGCGTCAGACAAGTGGGGGGCAATGAGCAGTTCTTC.

As concerns this clonotype: An end of the junction does not agree with germline; a read error may underlie this. The chain carries TRBV12-3 or TRBV12-4 and TRBJ2-5, with a tentative D call TRBD2 (6 bases). The CDR3 runs to 12 residues. The CDR3 region is CASSLEGGTQYF. CDR3 nucleotides: TGTGCCAGCAGCTTAGAGGGAGGGACCCAGTACTTC.